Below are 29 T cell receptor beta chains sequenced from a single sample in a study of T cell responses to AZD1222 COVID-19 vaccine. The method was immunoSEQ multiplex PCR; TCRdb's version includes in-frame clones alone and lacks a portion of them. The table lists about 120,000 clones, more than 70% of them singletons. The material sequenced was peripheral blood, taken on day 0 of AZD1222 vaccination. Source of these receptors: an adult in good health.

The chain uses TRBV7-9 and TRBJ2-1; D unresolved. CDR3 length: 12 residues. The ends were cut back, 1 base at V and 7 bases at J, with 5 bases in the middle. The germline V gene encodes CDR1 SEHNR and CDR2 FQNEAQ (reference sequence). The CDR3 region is CASSLVGNEQFF. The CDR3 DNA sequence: TGTGCCAGCAGCTTAGTCGGAAATGAGCAGTTCTTC.

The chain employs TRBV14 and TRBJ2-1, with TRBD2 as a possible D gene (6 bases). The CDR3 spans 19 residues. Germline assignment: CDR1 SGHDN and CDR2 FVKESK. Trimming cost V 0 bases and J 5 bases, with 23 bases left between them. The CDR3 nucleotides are TGTGCCAGCAGCCAAGATTGGGGAATAGCGGCGAGCCGACACAATGAGCAGTTCTTC. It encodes CASSQDWGIAASRHNEQFF.

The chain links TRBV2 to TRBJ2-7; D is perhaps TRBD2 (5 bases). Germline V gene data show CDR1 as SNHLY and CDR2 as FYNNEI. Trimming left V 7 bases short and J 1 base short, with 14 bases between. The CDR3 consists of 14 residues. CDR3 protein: CASTPGGPSYEQYF. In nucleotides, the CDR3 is TGTGCCAGCACCCCGGGCGGGCCATCCTACGAGCAGTACTTC.

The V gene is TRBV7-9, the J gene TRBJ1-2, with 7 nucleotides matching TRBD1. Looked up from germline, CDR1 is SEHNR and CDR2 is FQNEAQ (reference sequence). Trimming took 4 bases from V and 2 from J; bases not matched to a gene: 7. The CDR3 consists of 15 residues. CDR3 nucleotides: TGTGCCAGCAGCTCGGTCCGACAGGGCAACTATGGCTACACCTTC. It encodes CASSSVRQGNYGYTF. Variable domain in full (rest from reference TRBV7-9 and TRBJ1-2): DTGVSQNPRHKITKRGQNVTFRCDPISEHNRLYWYRQTLGQGPEFLTYFQNEAQLEKSRLLSDRFSAERPKGSFSTLEIQRTEQGDSAMYLCASSSVRQGNYGYTFGSGTRLTVV.

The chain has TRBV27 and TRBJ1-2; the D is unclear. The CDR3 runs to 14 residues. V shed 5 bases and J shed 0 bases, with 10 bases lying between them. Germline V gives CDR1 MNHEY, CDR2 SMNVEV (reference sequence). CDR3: CASSPRAPNYGYTF. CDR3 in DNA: TGTGCCAGCAGTCCCCGGGCACCTAACTATGGCTACACCTTC.

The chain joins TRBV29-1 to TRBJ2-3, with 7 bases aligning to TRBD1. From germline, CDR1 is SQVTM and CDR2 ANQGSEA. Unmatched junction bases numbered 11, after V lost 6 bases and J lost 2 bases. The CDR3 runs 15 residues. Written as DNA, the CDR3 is TGCAGCGTGACCCGGGACAGCCTGAACACAGATACGCAGTATTTT. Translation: CSVTRDSLNTDTQYF.

CDR3 residues: CAWGGSYEQYF. The CDR3 DNA reads TGTGCCTGGGGAGGTTCCTACGAGCAGTACTTC. The chain uses TRBV30 and TRBJ2-7; TRBD2 might be the D (5 bases). Trimming cost V 5 bases and J 1 base, with 6 bases left between them. Germline V CDR1 and CDR2: GTSNPN, SVGIG (reference sequence). The CDR3 is 11 amino acids.

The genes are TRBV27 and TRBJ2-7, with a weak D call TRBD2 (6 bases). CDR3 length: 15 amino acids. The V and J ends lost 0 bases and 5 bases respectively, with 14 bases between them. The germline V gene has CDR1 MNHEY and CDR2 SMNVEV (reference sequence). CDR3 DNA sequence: TGTGCCAGCAGTTTATCACCCCCGGGGGTCCACGAGCAGTACTTC. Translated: CASSLSPPGVHEQYF.

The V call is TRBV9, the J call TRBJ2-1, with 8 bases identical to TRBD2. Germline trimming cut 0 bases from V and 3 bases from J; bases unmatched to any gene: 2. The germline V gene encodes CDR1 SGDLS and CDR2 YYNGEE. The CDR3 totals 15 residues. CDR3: CASSVEAGDYNEQFF. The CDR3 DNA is TGTGCCAGCAGCGTAGAAGCGGGAGACTACAATGAGCAGTTCTTC.

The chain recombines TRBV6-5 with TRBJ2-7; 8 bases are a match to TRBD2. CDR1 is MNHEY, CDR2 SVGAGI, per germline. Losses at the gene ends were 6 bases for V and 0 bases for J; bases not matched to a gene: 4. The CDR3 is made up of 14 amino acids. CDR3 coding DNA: TGTGCCAGCAGCGGGACTAGTAGCTCCTACGAGCAGTACTTC. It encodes CASSGTSSSYEQYF.

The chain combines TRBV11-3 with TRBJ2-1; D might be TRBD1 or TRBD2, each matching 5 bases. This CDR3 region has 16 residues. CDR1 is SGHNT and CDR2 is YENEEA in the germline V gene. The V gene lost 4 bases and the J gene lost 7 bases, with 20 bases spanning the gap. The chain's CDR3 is CASSWGLGEKRNEQFF. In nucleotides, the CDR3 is TGTGCCAGCAGCTGGGGCTTGGGGGAGAAGAGGAATGAGCAGTTCTTC.

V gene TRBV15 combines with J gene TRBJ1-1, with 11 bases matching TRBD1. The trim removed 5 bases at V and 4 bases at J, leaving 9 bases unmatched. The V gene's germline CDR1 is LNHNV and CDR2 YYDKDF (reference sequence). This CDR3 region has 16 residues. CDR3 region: CATSPRTGGAGTEAFF. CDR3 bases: TGTGCCACCAGCCCCCGGACAGGGGGCGCCGGCACTGAAGCTTTCTTT.

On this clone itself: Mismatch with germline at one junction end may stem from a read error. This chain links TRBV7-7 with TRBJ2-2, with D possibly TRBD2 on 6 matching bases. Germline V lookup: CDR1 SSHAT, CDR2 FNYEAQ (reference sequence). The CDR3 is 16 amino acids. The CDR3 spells CASSSPAAGHTGELFF. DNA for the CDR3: TGTGCTAGCAGCTCCCCCGCGGCGGGGCACACCGGGGAGCTGTTTTTT.

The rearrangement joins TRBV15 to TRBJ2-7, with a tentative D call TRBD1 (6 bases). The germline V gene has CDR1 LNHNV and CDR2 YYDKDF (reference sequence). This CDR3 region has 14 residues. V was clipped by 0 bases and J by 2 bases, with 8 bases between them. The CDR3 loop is CATSREAGAYEQYF. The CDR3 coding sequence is TGTGCCACCAGCAGAGAGGCAGGGGCCTACGAGCAGTACTTC.

The CDR3 region has the DNA TGTGCCATCAGTGACCAGGGTTCTCTCAATTCACCCCTCCACTTT. Its translation is CAISDQGSLNSPLHF. The J gene is TRBJ1-6, the V gene TRBV10-3; TRBD1 is a possible D gene (5 bases). Between the trimmed V and J ends, which lost 3 bases and 7 bases, there was a span of 13 bases. The CDR3 spans 15 residues. Germline V gives CDR1 ENHRY, CDR2 SYGVKD.

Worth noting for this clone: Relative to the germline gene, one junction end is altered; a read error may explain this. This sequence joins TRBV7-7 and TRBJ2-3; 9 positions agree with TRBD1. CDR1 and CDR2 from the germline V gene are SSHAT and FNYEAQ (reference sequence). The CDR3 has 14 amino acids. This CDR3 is CASSRQGGTDTQYF. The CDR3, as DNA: TGTGCTAGCAGTCGACAGGGGGGCACAGATACGCAGTATTTT.

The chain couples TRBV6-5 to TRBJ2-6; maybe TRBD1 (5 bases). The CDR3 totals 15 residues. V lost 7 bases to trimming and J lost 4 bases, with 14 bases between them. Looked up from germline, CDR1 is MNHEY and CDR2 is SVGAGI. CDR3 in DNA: TGTGCCAGCAAACGGCCAGGGTCCGGGGCCAACGTCCTGACTTTC. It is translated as CASKRPGSGANVLTF.

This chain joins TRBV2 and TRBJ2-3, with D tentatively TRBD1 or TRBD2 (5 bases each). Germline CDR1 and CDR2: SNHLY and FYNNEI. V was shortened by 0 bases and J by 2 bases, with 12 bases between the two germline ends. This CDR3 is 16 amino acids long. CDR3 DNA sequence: TGTGCCAGCAGTGAAGCACGAGGGGCTGACACAGATACGCAGTATTTT. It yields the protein CASSEARGADTDTQYF.

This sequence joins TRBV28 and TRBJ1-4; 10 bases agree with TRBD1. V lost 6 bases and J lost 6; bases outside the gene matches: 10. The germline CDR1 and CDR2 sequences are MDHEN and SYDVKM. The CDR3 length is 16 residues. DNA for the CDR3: TGTGCCAGCAGCACGCTACCAGGGACAGGGGATGAAAAACTGTTTTTT. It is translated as CASSTLPGTGDEKLFF.

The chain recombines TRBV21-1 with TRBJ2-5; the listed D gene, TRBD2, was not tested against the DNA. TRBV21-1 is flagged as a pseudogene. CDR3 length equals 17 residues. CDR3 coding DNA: TGTGCCAGCAGCAAAGGGGGGTTAGCGGAAACGCAAGAGACCCAGTACTTC. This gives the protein CASSKGGLAETQETQYF.

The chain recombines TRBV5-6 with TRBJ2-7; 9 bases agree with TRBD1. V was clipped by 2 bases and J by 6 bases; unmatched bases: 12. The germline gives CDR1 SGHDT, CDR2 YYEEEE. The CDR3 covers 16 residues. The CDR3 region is CASSLNTGTGSLEQYF. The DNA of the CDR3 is TGTGCCAGCAGCTTAAATACCGGGACAGGGTCCCTCGAGCAGTACTTC.

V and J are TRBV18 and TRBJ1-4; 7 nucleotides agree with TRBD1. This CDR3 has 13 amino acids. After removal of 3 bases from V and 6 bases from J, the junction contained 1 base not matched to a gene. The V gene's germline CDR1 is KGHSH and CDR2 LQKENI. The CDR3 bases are TGTGCCAGCTCACCCGGGACAGATGAAAAACTGTTTTTT. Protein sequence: CASSPGTDEKLFF.

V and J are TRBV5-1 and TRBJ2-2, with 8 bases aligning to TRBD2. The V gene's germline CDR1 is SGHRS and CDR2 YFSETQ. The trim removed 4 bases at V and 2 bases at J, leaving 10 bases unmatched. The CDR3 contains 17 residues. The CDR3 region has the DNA TGCGCCAGCAGCGAGTTGGGCCGGGGGGGAAACACCGGGGAGCTGTTTTTT. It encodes CASSELGRGGNTGELFF.

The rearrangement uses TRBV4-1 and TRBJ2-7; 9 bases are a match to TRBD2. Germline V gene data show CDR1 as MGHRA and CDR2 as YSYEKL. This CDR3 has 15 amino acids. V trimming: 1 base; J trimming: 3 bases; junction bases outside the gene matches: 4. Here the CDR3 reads CASSQAGTSSYEQYF. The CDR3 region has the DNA TGCGCCAGCAGCCAAGCCGGGACTAGCAGCTACGAGCAGTACTTC.

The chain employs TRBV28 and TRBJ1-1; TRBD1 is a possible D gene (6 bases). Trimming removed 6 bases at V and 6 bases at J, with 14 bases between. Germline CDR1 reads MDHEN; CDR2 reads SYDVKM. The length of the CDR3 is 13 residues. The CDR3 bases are TGTGCCAGCAGGGCCAGGGGACGGTCTGAAGCTTTCTTT. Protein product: CASRARGRSEAFF. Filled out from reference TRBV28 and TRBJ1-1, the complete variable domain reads DVKVTQSSRYLVKRTGEKVFLECVQDMDHENMFWYRQDPGLGLRLIYFSYDVKMKEKGDIPEGYSVSREKKERFSLILESASTNQTSMYLCASRARGRSEAFFGQGTRLTVV.

CDR3 coding DNA: TGCAGTGCTAGTGACGACGCCTACAATGAGCAGTTCTTC. This gives the protein CSASDDAYNEQFF. The genes are TRBV20-1 and TRBJ2-1, with unresolved D. From germline, CDR1 is DFQATT and CDR2 SNEGSKA (reference sequence). Trimming pared 3 bases from V and 2 bases from J, leaving 8 bases between. The CDR3 loop spans 13 amino acids.

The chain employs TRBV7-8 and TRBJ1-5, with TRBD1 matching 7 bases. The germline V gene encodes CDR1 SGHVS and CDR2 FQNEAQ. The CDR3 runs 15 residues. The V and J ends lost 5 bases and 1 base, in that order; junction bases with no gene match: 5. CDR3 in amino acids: CASSLRGQSNQPQHF. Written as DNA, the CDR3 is TGTGCCAGCAGCCTCCGGGGACAGAGCAATCAGCCCCAGCATTTT.

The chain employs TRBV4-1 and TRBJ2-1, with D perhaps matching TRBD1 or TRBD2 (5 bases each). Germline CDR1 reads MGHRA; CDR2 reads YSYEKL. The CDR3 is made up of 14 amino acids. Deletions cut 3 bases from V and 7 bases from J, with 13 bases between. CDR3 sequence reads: CASSQVPGTNEQFF. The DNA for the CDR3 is TGCGCCAGCAGCCAGGTCCCAGGGACGAATGAGCAGTTCTTC.

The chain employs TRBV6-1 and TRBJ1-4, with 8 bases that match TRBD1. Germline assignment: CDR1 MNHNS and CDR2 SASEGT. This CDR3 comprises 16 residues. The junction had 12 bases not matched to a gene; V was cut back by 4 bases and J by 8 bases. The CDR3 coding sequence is TGTGCCAGCAGTGGGTTCTCAGGGGGCGCATTCGAAAAACTGTTTTTT. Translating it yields CASSGFSGGAFEKLFF.